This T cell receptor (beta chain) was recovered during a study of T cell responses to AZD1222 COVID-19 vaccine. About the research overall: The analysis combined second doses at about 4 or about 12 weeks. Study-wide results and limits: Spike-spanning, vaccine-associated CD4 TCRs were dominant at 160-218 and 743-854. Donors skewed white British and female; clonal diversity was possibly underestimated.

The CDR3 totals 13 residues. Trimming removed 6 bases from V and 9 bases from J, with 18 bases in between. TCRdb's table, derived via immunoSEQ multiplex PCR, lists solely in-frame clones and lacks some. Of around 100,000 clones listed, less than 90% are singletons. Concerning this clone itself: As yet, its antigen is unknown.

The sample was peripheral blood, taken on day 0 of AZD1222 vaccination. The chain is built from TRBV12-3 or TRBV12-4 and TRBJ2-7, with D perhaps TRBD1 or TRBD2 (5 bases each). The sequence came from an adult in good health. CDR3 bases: TGTGCCAGCAGCGAACGGGACCTTCTGGGGCAGTACTTC. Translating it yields CASSERDLLGQYF.